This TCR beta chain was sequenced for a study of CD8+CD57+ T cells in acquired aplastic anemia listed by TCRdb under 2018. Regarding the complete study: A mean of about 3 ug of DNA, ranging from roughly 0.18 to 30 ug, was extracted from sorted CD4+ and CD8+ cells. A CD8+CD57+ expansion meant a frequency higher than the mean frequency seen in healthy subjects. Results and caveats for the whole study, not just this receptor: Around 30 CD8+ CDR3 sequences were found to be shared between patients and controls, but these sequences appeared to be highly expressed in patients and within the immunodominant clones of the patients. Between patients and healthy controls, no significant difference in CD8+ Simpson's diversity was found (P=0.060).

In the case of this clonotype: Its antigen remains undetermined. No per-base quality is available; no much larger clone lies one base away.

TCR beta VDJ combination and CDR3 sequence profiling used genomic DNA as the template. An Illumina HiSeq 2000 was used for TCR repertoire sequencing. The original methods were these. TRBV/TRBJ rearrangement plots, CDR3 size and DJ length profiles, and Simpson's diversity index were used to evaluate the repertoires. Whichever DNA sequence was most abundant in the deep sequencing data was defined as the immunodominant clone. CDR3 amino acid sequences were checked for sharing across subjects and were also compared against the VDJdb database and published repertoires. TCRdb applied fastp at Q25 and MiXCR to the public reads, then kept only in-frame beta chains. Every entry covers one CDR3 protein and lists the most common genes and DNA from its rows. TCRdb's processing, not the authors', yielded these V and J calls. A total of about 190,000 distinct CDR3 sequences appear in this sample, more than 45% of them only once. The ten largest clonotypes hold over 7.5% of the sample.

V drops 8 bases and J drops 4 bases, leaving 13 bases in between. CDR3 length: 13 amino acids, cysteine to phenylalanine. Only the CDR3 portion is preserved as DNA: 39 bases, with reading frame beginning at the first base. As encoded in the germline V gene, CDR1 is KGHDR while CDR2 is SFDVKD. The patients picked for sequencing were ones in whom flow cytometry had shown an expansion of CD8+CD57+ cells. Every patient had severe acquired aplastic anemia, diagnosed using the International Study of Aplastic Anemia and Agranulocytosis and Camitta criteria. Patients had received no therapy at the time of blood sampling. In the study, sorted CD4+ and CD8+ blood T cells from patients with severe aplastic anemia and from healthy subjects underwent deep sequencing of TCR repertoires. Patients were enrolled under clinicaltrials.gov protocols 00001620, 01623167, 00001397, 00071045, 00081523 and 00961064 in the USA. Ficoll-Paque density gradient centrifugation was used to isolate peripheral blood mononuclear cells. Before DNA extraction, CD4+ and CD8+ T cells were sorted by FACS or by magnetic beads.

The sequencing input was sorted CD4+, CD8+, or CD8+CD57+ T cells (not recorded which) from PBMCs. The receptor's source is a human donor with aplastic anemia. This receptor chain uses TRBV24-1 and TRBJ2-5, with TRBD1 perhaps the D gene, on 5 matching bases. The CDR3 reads CATTYGGAETQYF. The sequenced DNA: TGTGCCACCACCTATGGTGGGGCAGAGACCCAGTACTTC.